The rows below give T cell receptor beta chains drawn from one sample of a study of beta chain features in type 1 diabetes. TCRdb's copy holds only in-frame clones and misses some; the assay was immunoSEQ multiplex PCR. In the table there are around 450,000 clones, over 10% of which are singletons. Specimen: naive CD4+ T cells from blood. These receptors came from a woman aged 18-29 years in good health. The CDR3 runs from the conserved cysteine through the conserved F or W. D genes are given only for firm matches. For some rows the clone size is stated as once, few or many, or as a class when expanded; others skip it.

V gene	J gene	D gene	clone size	CDR3 DNA	CDR3 protein
TRBV7-9	TRBJ2-1	NA	NA	TGTGCCAGCAGCTTATGGGGCGGAGGGAACAATGAGCAGTTCTTC	CASSLWGGGNNEQFF
TRBV7-2	TRBJ1-6	NA	NA	TGTGCCAGCAGCTTGCGTTTAAATTCACCCCTCCACTTT	CASSLRLNSPLHF
TRBV7-6	TRBJ2-1	NA	NA	TGTGCCAGCAGCTTAGATCGGGAGAATGAGCAGTTCTTC	CASSLDRENEQFF
TRBV2	TRBJ1-3	NA	NA	TGTGCCAGCAGTAGCAGGGGCTCTGGAAACACCATATATTTT	CASSSRGSGNTIYF
TRBV7-9	TRBJ2-1	NA	few	TGTGCCAGCAGCTTACCCTTGCAGGGAAAGTTCTTC	CASSLPLQGKFF
TRBV7-9	TRBJ2-1	NA	NA	TGTGCCAGCATCCCTTTACTAGCCCCTCGGGACAATGAGCAGTTCTTC	CASIPLLAPRDNEQFF
TRBV5-1	TRBJ1-4	TRBD1	few	TGCGCCAGCAGCAACACAGGGGCGGACGATGAAAAACTGTTTTTT	CASSNTGADDEKLFF
TRBV7-2	TRBJ2-4	NA	NA	TGTGCCAGCAGCCCGGGGACAGCCAAAAACATTCAGTACTTC	CASSPGTAKNIQYF
TRBV29-1	TRBJ2-3	NA	NA	TGCAGCGTTGAATCCGACAGGACAGATACGCAGTATTTT	CSVESDRTDTQYF
TRBV7-9	TRBJ1-2	NA	many	TGTGCCGGAGCGCGGGCGGACTATGGCTACACCTTC	CAGARADYGYTF
TRBV7-9	TRBJ2-3	NA	few	TGTGCCAGCAGCTTATTCGGGTCGGGAGATACGCAGTATTTT	CASSLFGSGDTQYF
TRBV10-3	TRBJ1-6	NA	few	TGTGCCATAGGAACGAGTAATTCACCCCTCCACTTT	CAIGTSNSPLHF
TRBV4-3	TRBJ1-1	NA	few	TGCGCCAGCAGCCAAGCGGGGCAAACCGGGGACACTGAAGCTTTCTTT	CASSQAGQTGDTEAFF
TRBV7-8	TRBJ2-7	TRBD2	few	TGTGCCAGCAGCTTAGCTGTGTGGACTAGCGGGACATACGAGCAGTACTTC	CASSLAVWTSGTYEQYF
TRBV4-3	TRBJ2-3	NA	NA	TGCGCCAGCAGCCGGCGCACCATCGTTGATACGCAGTATTTT	CASSRRTIVDTQYF
TRBV18	TRBJ1-4	NA	few	TGTGCCAGCTCACCACCGGGTCAGGGCCAGGGTGAAAAACTGTTTTTT	CASSPPGQGQGEKLFF
TRBV5-1	TRBJ2-7	NA	NA	TGCGCCAGCAGCTCACGACCCCAGGCCTACGAGCAGTACTTC	CASSSRPQAYEQYF
TRBV7-2	TRBJ2-1	NA	few	TGTGCCAGCAGCATACAGGGCCGAAACAATGAGCAGTTCTTC	CASSIQGRNNEQFF
TRBV7-2	TRBJ2-3	NA	NA	TGTGCCAGCAGCTTAGGGTTAAACACAGATACGCAGTATTTT	CASSLGLNTDTQYF
TRBV4-1	TRBJ1-1	TRBD1	few	TGCGCCAGCAGCCGCCAGGACAGGGAGACTGAAGCTTTCTTT	CASSRQDRETEAFF
TRBV18	TRBJ2-3	NA	NA	TGTGCCAGCTCACCACCGTCAGGGGCAACAGATACGCAGTATTTT	CASSPPSGATDTQYF
TRBV28	TRBJ1-3	NA	few	TGTGCCAGCAGTGTTAACAGGGAGACCATTTTT	CASSVNRETIF
TRBV25-1	TRBJ1-5	NA	few	TGTGCCAGCAGTGAAGGACAGTTCCGTCAGCCCCAGCATTTT	CASSEGQFRQPQHF
TRBV7-3	TRBJ2-1	TRBD2	NA	TGTGCCAGCAGCCCCCTCCCTAGCGGACTAGCGGGAGAGAAAAACGTTTCGAATGAGCAGTTCTTC	CASSPLPSGLAGEKNVSNEQFF
TRBV4-2	TRBJ1-3	TRBD1	NA	TGTGCCAGCAGCCAAGGATCAGGGGGCAAAGGAGGAAACACCATATATTTT	CASSQGSGGKGGNTIYF
TRBV7-2	TRBJ2-1	TRBD1	NA	TGTGCCAGCAGCCCAGGGGCCGTCAGGGGGAATGAGCAGTTCTTC	CASSPGAVRGNEQFF
TRBV11-2	TRBJ2-3	NA	NA	TGTGCCAGCAGCTTAGGCCGGGGGACAGATACGCAGTATTTT	CASSLGRGTDTQYF
TRBV4-2	TRBJ2-3	TRBD2	few	TGTGCCAGCAGCCAAGCGGCGGGAGGACTAGCGGGGCCTGATACGCAGTATTTT	CASSQAAGGLAGPDTQYF
TRBV2	TRBJ2-3	NA	NA	TGTGCCAGCAGGCGAAGCGGATCCACAGATACGCAGTATTTT	CASRRSGSTDTQYF
TRBV6-5	TRBJ2-6	NA	NA	TGTGCCAGCAGTTTGGGCAGGTTCTCTGGGGCCAACGTCCTGACTTTC	CASSLGRFSGANVLTF
TRBV11-1	TRBJ1-2	NA	NA	TGTGCCAGCTCGGACGGCTATGGCTACACCTTC	CASSDGYGYTF
TRBV14	TRBJ2-5	TRBD2	NA	TGTGCCAGCAGCCAAGCTTGGCGGGAGGTAGTAGAGACCCAGTACTTC	CASSQAWREVVETQYF
TRBV13	TRBJ2-2	NA	few	TGTGCCAGCAGCAATAACCCAGGGAACACCGGGGAGCTGTTTTTT	CASSNNPGNTGELFF
TRBV5-4	TRBJ2-1	NA	NA	TGTGCCAGCAGCTTGGGGTCCGTTTACAATGAGCAGTTCTTC	CASSLGSVYNEQFF
TRBV14	TRBJ2-1	TRBD1	NA	TGTGCCAGCAAGGGGGCGCACTTAGGGAATGAGCAGTTCTTC	CASKGAHLGNEQFF
TRBV4-2	TRBJ2-5	NA	NA	TGTGCCAGCAGTCCGTTTGGCGGGGTGGAGACCCAGTACTTC	CASSPFGGVETQYF
TRBV4-3	TRBJ2-7	NA	few	TGCGCCAGCAGCCAAGCTGTGGCCCTCTCCTACGAGCAGTACTTC	CASSQAVALSYEQYF
TRBV10-3	TRBJ2-3	NA	NA	TGTGCCATCAGTGCCAGGGAGACAACAGATACGCAGTATTTT	CAISARETTDTQYF
TRBV12-5	TRBJ2-7	NA	NA	TGTGCTAGTGGCCGGGAAGATGGGCACTACGAGCAGTACTTC	CASGREDGHYEQYF
TRBV29-1	TRBJ1-2	NA	many	TGCAGCGTTGGAGTTGACCCCTCCGAAGGCTACACCTTC	CSVGVDPSEGYTF
TRBV28	TRBJ1-6	TRBD1	few	TGTGCCAGCAGTTCTGCGGACAGGGTGATCTATAATTCACCCCTCCACTTT	CASSSADRVIYNSPLHF
TRBV6-1	TRBJ1-5	TRBD1	few	TGTGCCAGCAGGAGACAGGGAACCTTGGATCAGCCCCAGCATTTT	CASRRQGTLDQPQHF
TRBV7-3	TRBJ2-3	NA	few	TGTGCCAGCAGCCGCGTGGGCACAGATACGCAGTATTTT	CASSRVGTDTQYF